A selection of T cell receptor beta chains follows, all from one sample in a study of early T cells in non-severe SARS-CoV-2 infection. Using its own MiXCR run on the 5' RACE reads, TCRdb lists one record per CDR3 protein. This sample has 88,000 or so distinct CDR3 sequences; under 15% occur once, and the top ten carry 5.5%. Sequenced sample: whole blood. These receptor sequences come from an adult who was a healthcare worker with PCR-confirmed SARS-CoV-2 infection or an uninfected control (not recorded which). Each CDR3 is given without its conserved first and last residue.

>TRBJ1-1|TRBV2
ASSEEGGGESEAF
>TRBJ2-3|TRBV10-2
ASSGSSPAGTQY
>TRBJ2-2|TRBV24-1
ATSVAANTGELF
>TRBJ2-5|TRBV7-9
ASSLSSGAQETQY
>TRBJ1-1|TRBV14
ASSLDRFEAF
>TRBJ2-3|TRBV19
ASSGDGEVNTQY
>TRBJ2-2|TRBV7-8
ASSPTLTGELF
>TRBJ2-1|TRBV6-2/TRBV6-3
ASKNSPSEQF
>TRBJ1-2|TRBV7-8
ASSLRTGDYGYT
>TRBJ1-1|TRBV12-3/TRBV12-4
ASSLGTVMNTEAF
>TRBJ2-1|TRBV5-5
ASSLRGQGNRVRYEQF
>TRBJ2-7|TRBV20-1
SADRGRYEQY
>TRBJ2-1|TRBV12-3/TRBV12-4
ASKTSAGVRLNEQF
>TRBJ2-3|TRBV2
ASRRLAGVSTDTQY
>TRBJ2-1|TRBV3-2
ANPPRDNEQF
>TRBJ2-3|TRBV29-1
SVVSFVGEGPDTQY
>TRBJ2-7|TRBV12-3/TRBV12-4
ASAGIIRESYEQY
>TRBJ1-1|TRBV7-8
ASSRGSMNTEAF
>TRBJ2-1|TRBV7-9
ASSPRGTGVNEQF
>TRBJ1-5|TRBV20-1
SAFPLTGLQPQH
>TRBJ1-1|TRBV7-3
ASSLDRGGEAF
>TRBJ2-1|TRBV20-1
SANTGTRLANEQF
>TRBJ2-3|TRBV28
ASSLRDIIVGTDTQY
>TRBJ2-7|TRBV4-3
ASSQDRSGRAYEQY
>TRBJ1-6|TRBV30
AWSQGLSHSPLH
>TRBJ2-3|TRBV4-2
ASSQESGEVDTQY
>TRBJ2-1|TRBV7-6
ASSFQTSGSGNEQF
>TRBJ1-4|TRBV27
ASSLSGHEKLF
>TRBJ2-1|TRBV28
AASSGRLNEQF
>TRBJ2-1|TRBV6-1
ASSEAGGPFEQF
>TRBJ1-2|TRBV6-1
ASSEALGAPGNYGYT
>TRBJ2-1|TRBV28
ASSPLYVASLNEQF
>TRBJ1-2|TRBV5-1
ASTRTGRGANYGYT
>TRBJ1-1|TRBV2
ASSASNEAF
>TRBJ1-6|TRBV14
ASSPSGFLNSPLH
>TRBJ1-6|TRBV4-2
ASSQHRGNLNSPLH
>TRBJ2-7|TRBV6-2/TRBV6-3
ASSLREAGEQY
>TRBJ1-4|TRBV27
ASSSAGHSEKLF
>TRBJ2-5|TRBV29-1
SVARLDKETQY
>TRBJ2-7|TRBV7-2
ASSPDRLAGSEQY
>TRBJ2-6|TRBV12-3/TRBV12-4
ASSFSGQGSSGANVLT
>TRBJ2-5|TRBV3-1
ASSQEAGNRETQY
>TRBJ2-2|TRBV7-9
ASRSGGTGELF
>TRBJ2-3|TRBV27
ASSLLAGSITDTQY